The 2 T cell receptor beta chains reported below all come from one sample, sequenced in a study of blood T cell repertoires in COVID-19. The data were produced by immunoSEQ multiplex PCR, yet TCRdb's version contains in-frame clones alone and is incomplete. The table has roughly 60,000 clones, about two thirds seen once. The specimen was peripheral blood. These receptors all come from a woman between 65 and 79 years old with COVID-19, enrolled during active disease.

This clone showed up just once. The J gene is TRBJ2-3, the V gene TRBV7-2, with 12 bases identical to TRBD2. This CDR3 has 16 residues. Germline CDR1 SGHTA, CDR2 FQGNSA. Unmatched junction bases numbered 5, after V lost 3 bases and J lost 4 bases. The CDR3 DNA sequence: TGTGCCAGCAGCTTGTCTAGCGGGAGGGGGGCAGATACGCAGTATTTT. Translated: CASSLSSGRGADTQYF.

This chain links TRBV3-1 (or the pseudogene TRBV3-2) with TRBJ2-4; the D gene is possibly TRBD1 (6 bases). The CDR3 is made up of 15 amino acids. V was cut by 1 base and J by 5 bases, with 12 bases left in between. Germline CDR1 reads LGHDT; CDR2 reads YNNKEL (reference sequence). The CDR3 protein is CASSQAEGDQNIQYF. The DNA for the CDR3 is TGTGCCAGCAGCCAAGCAGAGGGGGACCAAAACATTCAGTACTTC.